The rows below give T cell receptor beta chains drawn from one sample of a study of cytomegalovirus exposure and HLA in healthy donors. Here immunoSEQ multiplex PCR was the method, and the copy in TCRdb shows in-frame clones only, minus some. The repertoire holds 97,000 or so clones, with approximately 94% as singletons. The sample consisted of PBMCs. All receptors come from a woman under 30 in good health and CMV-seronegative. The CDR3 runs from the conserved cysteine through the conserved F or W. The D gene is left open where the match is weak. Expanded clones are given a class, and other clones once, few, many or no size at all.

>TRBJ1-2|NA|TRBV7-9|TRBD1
TGTGCCAGCAGCTTAGTACAGGGGGATGGCTACACCTTC
CASSLVQGDGYTF
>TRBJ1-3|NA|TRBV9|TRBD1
TGTGCCAGCAGCGTAGGGGACAGGGGAGCACTCTCTGGAAACACCATATATTTT
CASSVGDRGALSGNTIYF
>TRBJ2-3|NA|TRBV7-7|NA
TGTGCTAGCAGCTTCCTGGCGGGAGATACGCAGTATTTT
CASSFLAGDTQYF
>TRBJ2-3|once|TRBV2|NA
TGTGCCAGCAGTGGTCTAGCGACTAGCACAGATACGCAGTATTTT
CASSGLATSTDTQYF
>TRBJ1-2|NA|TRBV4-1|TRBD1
TGCGCCAGCAGCCATGCGAGAGACAGGGACCTCTATGGCTACACCTTC
CASSHARDRDLYGYTF
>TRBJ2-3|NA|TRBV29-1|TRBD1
TGCAGCGCGGACAGGGAGGGCACAGATACGCAGTATTTT
CSADREGTDTQYF
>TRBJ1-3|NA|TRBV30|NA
TGTGCCTGGAGTGTCGGGGAAACTGGAAACACCATATATTTT
CAWSVGETGNTIYF
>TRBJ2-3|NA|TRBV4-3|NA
TGCGCCAGCAGGAAAGACGTTAGCGGAACAGATACGCAGTATTTT
CASRKDVSGTDTQYF
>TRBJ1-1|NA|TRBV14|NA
TGTGCCAGCAGCAGCCAAATTATATCCACTGAAGCTTTCTTT
CASSSQIISTEAFF
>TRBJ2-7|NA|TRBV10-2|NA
TGCGCCAGCAGTCGCTCAGGTTACTGGTACGAGCAGTACTTC
CASSRSGYWYEQYF
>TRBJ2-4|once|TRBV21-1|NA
TGTGCCAGCAGCAAATATTCACAGGGCGAAAACATTCAGTACTTC
CASSKYSQGENIQYF
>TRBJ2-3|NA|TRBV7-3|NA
TGTGCCAGCAGCGCGGATCGGGTAGATACGCAGTATTTT
CASSADRVDTQYF
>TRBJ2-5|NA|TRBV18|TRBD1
TGTGCCAGCTCACCAAGGGGACAGGGGGCATTGGAGACCCAGTACTTC
CASSPRGQGALETQYF
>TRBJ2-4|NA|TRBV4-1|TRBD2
TGCGCCAGCAGCCCGTTACCAAGACTAGCGGGGGGAATAATAGCCAAAAACATTCAGTACTTC
CASSPLPRLAGGIIAKNIQYF
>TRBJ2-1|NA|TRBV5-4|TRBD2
TGTGCCAGCAGCGGGGGGACTAGCGGGAAACGGCTTAATGAGCAGTTCTTC
CASSGGTSGKRLNEQFF
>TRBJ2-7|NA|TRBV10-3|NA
TGTGCCATCAGTGATAAAGGGGCGAGGGACAACTACGAGCAGTACTTC
CAISDKGARDNYEQYF
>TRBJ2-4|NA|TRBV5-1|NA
TGCGCCAGCAGCCCCCAAGAGCGACAAAACATTCAGTACTTC
CASSPQERQNIQYF
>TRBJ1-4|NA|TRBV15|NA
TGTGCCACCAGCAAAGTCGGGGGGACCCAACCTCGAAATGAAAAACTGTTTTTT
CATSKVGGTQPRNEKLFF
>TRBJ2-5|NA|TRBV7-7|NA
TGTGCTAGCAGCTTAGGAGGGGGGGGCTCGGAGACCCAGTACTTC
CASSLGGGGSETQYF
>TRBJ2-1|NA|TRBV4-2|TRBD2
TGTGCCAGCAGCCAAGCGGGAGGAGAATACAATGAGCAGTTCTTC
CASSQAGGEYNEQFF
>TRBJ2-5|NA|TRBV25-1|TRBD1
TGTGCCAGCAGCCCCGCCGGGACAGAAGAGACCCAGTACTTC
CASSPAGTEETQYF
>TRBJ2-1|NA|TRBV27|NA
TGTGCCAGCAGCGCCGTGGCGGCCTCCTACAATGAGCAGTTCTTC
CASSAVAASYNEQFF
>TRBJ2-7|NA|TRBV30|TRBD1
TGTGCCTGGAGCCCGGGACAGGGAGAAGGGCAGTACTTC
CAWSPGQGEGQYF
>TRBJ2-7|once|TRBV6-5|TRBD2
TGTGCCAGCAGCCCCGGGACTAGCCAGGGGGACGAGCAGTACTTC
CASSPGTSQGDEQYF
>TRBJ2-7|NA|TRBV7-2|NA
TGTGCCAGCAGCAAAAACCTGGAACTACCCTACGAGCAGTACTTC
CASSKNLELPYEQYF
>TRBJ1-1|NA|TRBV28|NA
TGTGCCAGCAGTTTATGGGCTCGATCTGAAGCTTTCTTT
CASSLWARSEAFF
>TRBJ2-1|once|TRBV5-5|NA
TGTGCCAGCAGCTTGCTAGATGAGCAGTTCTTC
CASSLLDEQFF
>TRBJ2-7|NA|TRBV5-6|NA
TGTGCCAGCAGCTCGCAGGGTTCTTCCTACGAGCAGTACTTC
CASSSQGSSYEQYF